This entry describes one TCR beta chain. Its antigen target is currently unknown. The record has no base qualities; no much larger clone is one base away. The entry originates in a study of T cell responses to AZD1222 COVID-19 vaccine (dated by TCRdb to 2020 to 2023). Turning to the overall study: TCR sequencing was performed for 230 to 250 trial participants, of whom 207 were given two doses of AZD1222 and 26 were given two doses of MenACWY control vaccine. Trial participants were enrolled by age into subgroups of 18-55, 56-69 and 70-plus years, and around 140, 26 and 57 TCR-sequenced participants, respectively, were included in these subgroups. The paper's findings and limits, for the study overall: Vaccine-associated CD4 TCRs spanned the whole spike protein, with dominant responses in regions 160-218 and 743-854. Conclusions about previously exposed vaccinees are limited, since just a handful of AZD1222 recipients were seropositive for SARS-CoV-2 at baseline. Because no samples from the day 14 peak response were available, repertoires could be characterized only after the peak T cell response. Participants were mostly white British and included more females than males, and it was suggested by the authors that clonal diversity may have been underestimated. Nearly half of unique spike-specific TCRs reportedly recognized epitopes outside regions mutated in the B.1.351 and B.1.1.7 variants. After two AZD1222 doses, both the breadth and the depth of spike-specific TCRs were significantly higher than at day 0 and than in MenACWY recipients. In the small 56-69-year group, the increase in depth fell short of significance, most likely because of low power.

CDR1 and CDR2, looked up from the germline V gene, are MNHEY and SVGAGI. Counted from cysteine to phenylalanine, this CDR3 has 15 amino acids. Only CDR3 DNA is held: 45 bases, read in frame from base 1. V loses 2 bases of germline sequence and J loses 2 bases, and the interval between the two ends is 10 bases. The meaning of the sample's time point label: about 28 days (+/-7) after the second vaccine dose. AZD1222 recipients with second doses at about 4 weeks or about 12 weeks were pooled, because spike-specific TCR depth and breadth did not differ between schedules. Vaccinee samples came from UK trials COV001 and COV002, including a single-blind randomized controlled phase 2/3 trial of AZD1222 (ChAdOx1 nCoV-19) in healthy adults. For TCRbeta chain sequencing, PBMC samples from trial participants were taken at day 0 and at day 28 after the second dose. The CDR3 regions of human TCRbeta chains were analyzed by immunosequencing. As for the authors' bioinformatics: TCRs in the repertoires were compared against a reference library of SARS-CoV-2-specific TCRs that had been generated with the MIRA antigen-specificity platform. Breadth was defined as the fraction of unique TCRs that were SARS-CoV-2-associated, and depth was defined as the fraction of total T cells that were SARS-CoV-2-associated. Using the MIRA data, every spike-specific TCR was mapped to the spike region that the TCR reacted to and assigned to either a CD4 or a CD8 class. Log10-transformed breadth and depth values were compared by one-way ANOVA with Sidak's multiple comparisons tests. Sourced from immuneACCESS, this table was stored by TCRdb with only in-frame sequences that have V and J called. A share of the clones is absent; for the studies checked, an unresolved V gene accounts for under half, and the remainder has no known explanation. That table supplies the V and J calls and clone size; D and trimming were determined from the DNA. The table for this sample lists some 95,000 clones; around nine tenths of them were counted only once. The top ten clones comprise around an eighth of the sample.

The receptor was isolated from an adult who received the AZD1222 COVID-19 vaccine. The rearranged segments are TRBV6-5 and TRBJ2-1; D gene: possibly TRBD1, on 6 matching bases. The material was peripheral blood, obtained 28 days after the second AZD1222 dose. The nucleotide sequence is given as TGTGCCAGCAGTTACCTGGGGGCTCCCTACAATGAGCAGTTCTTC. Its protein product is CASSYLGAPYNEQFF.